This is a list of T cell receptor beta chains from one sample in a study of T cell responses to AZD1222 COVID-19 vaccine. The method was immunoSEQ multiplex PCR; TCRdb's version includes in-frame clones alone and lacks a portion of them. The sample has tens of thousands of clones, 86% seen once. The source material was peripheral blood, sampled on day 0 of AZD1222 vaccination. These TCRs come from an adult in good health. Each CDR3 is given with its conserved first and last residue. Each record gives: V gene, clone size, J gene, D gene, CDR3 DNA, CDR3 protein. The D gene is left open where the match is weak. Some rows mark clone size as missing; the rest say once, few, many or name a class of expanded clone.

TRBV9	-	TRBJ2-2	-	TGTGCCAGCAGCTTGTCCGACATATACACCGGGGAGCTGTTTTTT	CASSLSDIYTGELFF
TRBV5-1	-	TRBJ2-7	-	TGCGCCAGCAGCTTAGGAATTACCGGCCTTGGCGAGCAGTACTTC	CASSLGITGLGEQYF
TRBV4-1	-	TRBJ1-1	-	TGCGCCAGCAGCCAAATTGGAGTCACTGAAGCTTTCTTT	CASSQIGVTEAFF
TRBV18	-	TRBJ1-2	-	TGTGCCAGCTCACCTCAGGGGATCTATGGCTACACCTTC	CASSPQGIYGYTF
TRBV19	-	TRBJ1-1	-	TGTGCCAGTAGTGCGGCCGGGACTATACCCCAAGCTTTCTTT	CASSAAGTIPQAFF
TRBV3-1/TRBV3-2	-	TRBJ1-1	-	TGTGCCAGCAGCCAAGTTCTGGACGGTGAAGCTTTCTTT	CASSQVLDGEAFF
TRBV5-8	once	TRBJ2-2	-	TGTGCCAGCAGCTTGGGCCAGGGAGTAGCCCAGGACACCGGGGAGCTGTTTTTT	CASSLGQGVAQDTGELFF
TRBV5-4	few	TRBJ1-4	-	TGTGCCAGCAGCGACAAAGCAACTAATGAAAAACTGTTTTTT	CASSDKATNEKLFF
TRBV18	few	TRBJ2-1	TRBD2	TGTGCCAGCTCACCGCAATGGACTAGCCCATACTCCTACAATGAGCAGTTCTTC	CASSPQWTSPYSYNEQFF
TRBV11-2	-	TRBJ2-4	-	TGTGCCAGCACCCTGTCCGGCAGCCTCACCACAAACATTCAGTACTTC	CASTLSGSLTTNIQYF
TRBV28	-	TRBJ1-3	-	TGTGCCAGCAGTAGGGACGGGGGCCAGAACACCATATATTTT	CASSRDGGQNTIYF
TRBV7-7	-	TRBJ2-5	-	TGTGCTAGCAGCCCCCGGGTCCAAGAGACCCAGTACTTC	CASSPRVQETQYF
TRBV7-3	-	TRBJ2-3	TRBD2	TGTGCCAGCGGCCGCGGGGGGGGCACAGATACGCAGTATTTT	CASGRGGGTDTQYF
TRBV7-3	-	TRBJ1-6	-	TGTGCCAGCAGCTTAGGGTCGGGGTTCCCCCTCCACTTT	CASSLGSGFPLHF
TRBV6-2/TRBV6-3	-	TRBJ2-4	-	TGTGCCAGCAGTTACTCGGGTTCAAAAAACATTCAGTACTTC	CASSYSGSKNIQYF
TRBV6-5	-	TRBJ2-1	-	TGTGCCAGCAGTACAGGGCAGAGGAATGAGCAGTTCTTC	CASSTGQRNEQFF
TRBV28	-	TRBJ1-6	-	TGTGCCAGCAGTTTGAGATTCGCCGGCCAGGGGCTAAATTCACCCCTCCACTTT	CASSLRFAGQGLNSPLHF
TRBV13	-	TRBJ2-1	-	TGTGCCAGCAGCTTAGCTTCCCACTACAATGAGCAGTTCTTC	CASSLASHYNEQFF
TRBV30	-	TRBJ2-7	-	TGTGCCTGGAGTGCCGCCCGAACCCAAGGGGGGAATCTTCGATCTGCCTACGAGCAGTACTTC	CAWSAARTQGGNLRSAYEQYF
TRBV29-1	-	TRBJ2-3	TRBD1	TGCAGCGTGCGCTCCGGGACAGACACAGATACGCAGTATTTT	CSVRSGTDTDTQYF
TRBV28	-	TRBJ2-7	TRBD2	TGTGCCAGCAGTGGGACTAGCGGGGTGTACGAGCAGTACTTC	CASSGTSGVYEQYF
TRBV12-1	-	TRBJ1-5	-	TGTGCCAGCAGCGGCAGGGGACAGGGGAATCAGCCCCAGCATTTT	CASSGRGQGNQPQHF
TRBV11-2	-	TRBJ2-7	-	TGTGCCAGCAGCTTGGGGGGAGATTACGAGCAGTACTTC	CASSLGGDYEQYF
TRBV19	-	TRBJ1-2	-	TGTGCCAGTAGTTTGGACAGTTACTTCTATGGCTACACCTTC	CASSLDSYFYGYTF
TRBV6-2/TRBV6-3	few	TRBJ2-2	-	TGTGCCAGCAGTTACGGGCCAGGGAATACCGGGGAGCTGTTTTTT	CASSYGPGNTGELFF
TRBV4-2	-	TRBJ2-2	-	TGTGCCAGCAGCCAAGATTATGCAGGGAACACCGGGGAGCTGTTTTTT	CASSQDYAGNTGELFF
TRBV6-5	-	TRBJ1-1	TRBD1	TGTGCCAGCAGTTACTCCTATACAGGGGGCTACGACGCTTTCTTT	CASSYSYTGGYDAFF
TRBV27	medium-sized	TRBJ1-5	-	TGTGCCAGCAGTTTTGGGGGTATTCAGCCCCAGCATTTT	CASSFGGIQPQHF
TRBV21-1	-	TRBJ2-1	-	TGTGCCACCCCGGGGGCAGGGGGTGACAATGAGCAGTTCTTC	CATPGAGGDNEQFF
TRBV7-8	few	TRBJ1-1	-	TGTGCCAGCAGCAGGAGTCGGAACACTGAAGCTTTCTTT	CASSRSRNTEAFF
TRBV12-3/TRBV12-4	-	TRBJ1-5	-	TGTGCCAGCAGTTTATCAGTTCAGCCCCAGCATTTT	CASSLSVQPQHF
TRBV5-4	-	TRBJ1-4	TRBD1	TGTGCCAGCAGCCAGCAAGGGGGCGATGAAAAACTGTTTTTT	CASSQQGGDEKLFF
TRBV5-1	once	TRBJ1-6	-	TGCGCCAGCAGCCCGGGGGACGGACATTCACCCCTCCACTTT	CASSPGDGHSPLHF
TRBV19	-	TRBJ2-1	-	TGTGCCTCTGACGAGGGGGGGACAGCCTACAATGAGCAGTTCTTC	CASDEGGTAYNEQFF
TRBV4-3	-	TRBJ1-6	-	TGCGCCAGCAGAGCCAAATATCTCCCAGACTATAATTCACCCCTCCACTTT	CASRAKYLPDYNSPLHF
TRBV27	-	TRBJ1-2	-	TGTGCCAGCAGTTCCTTCGGGAACTATGGCTACACCTTC	CASSSFGNYGYTF
TRBV7-2	-	TRBJ2-3	TRBD2	TGTGCCAGCAGCTTGGAGACTAGCGGGAGGTCAGATACGCAGTATTTT	CASSLETSGRSDTQYF
TRBV4-1	-	TRBJ1-4	TRBD1	TGCGCCAGCAGCCAATTCCCCGCGACAGGGGATGAAAAACTGTTTTTT	CASSQFPATGDEKLFF
TRBV28	-	TRBJ1-1	-	TGTGCCAGCAGTTTGGGGGGGCGCGTGGACACTGAAGCTTTCTTT	CASSLGGRVDTEAFF
TRBV3-1/TRBV3-2	-	TRBJ2-7	-	TGTGCCAGCAGCCCCCCTGGGACGGACTACGAGCAGTACTTC	CASSPPGTDYEQYF
TRBV27	-	TRBJ2-2	TRBD2	TGTGCCAGCAGTGGGTCTGGCGGGAGGGTTAACGGGGAGCTGTTTTTT	CASSGSGGRVNGELFF
TRBV18	-	TRBJ2-2	-	TGTGCCAGCTCAGGGGCGGACACCGGGGAGCTGTTTTTT	CASSGADTGELFF
TRBV15	-	TRBJ2-2	-	TGTGCCACCAGCAGAGAGTGGAGGAGCACCGGGGAGCTGTTTTTT	CATSREWRSTGELFF
TRBV2	-	TRBJ1-4	-	TGTGCCAGGCGGACCCGAAACGAAAAACTGTTTTTT	CARRTRNEKLFF
TRBV28	-	TRBJ2-1	TRBD2	TGTGCCAGCACCCTGGAGGGGAGGGAAAGGAGCAATGAGCAGTTCTTC	CASTLEGRERSNEQFF
TRBV7-8	-	TRBJ2-7	TRBD2	TGTGCCAGCAGTCTTTCAGCGGGGAGCGGCTACGAGCAGTACTTC	CASSLSAGSGYEQYF
TRBV5-1	-	TRBJ1-2	-	TGCGCCAGCAGCCCGTCGGGGGGCGACTATGGCTACACCTTC	CASSPSGGDYGYTF
TRBV6-5	-	TRBJ2-2	-	TGTGCCAGCAGTTACGGGCGGAACACCGGGGAGCTGTTTTTT	CASSYGRNTGELFF